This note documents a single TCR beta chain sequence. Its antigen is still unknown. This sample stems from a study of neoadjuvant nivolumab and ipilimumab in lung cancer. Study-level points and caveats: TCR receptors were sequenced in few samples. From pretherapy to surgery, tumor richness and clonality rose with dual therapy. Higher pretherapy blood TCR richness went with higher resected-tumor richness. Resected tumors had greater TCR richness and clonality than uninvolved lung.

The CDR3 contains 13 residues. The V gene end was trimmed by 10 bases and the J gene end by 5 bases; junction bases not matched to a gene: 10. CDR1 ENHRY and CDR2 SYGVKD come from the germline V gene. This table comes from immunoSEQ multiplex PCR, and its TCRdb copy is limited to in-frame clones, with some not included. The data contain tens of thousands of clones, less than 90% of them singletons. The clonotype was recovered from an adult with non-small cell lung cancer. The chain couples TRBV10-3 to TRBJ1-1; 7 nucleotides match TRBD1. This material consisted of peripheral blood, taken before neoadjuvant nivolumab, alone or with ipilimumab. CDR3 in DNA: TGTGCCAGTTCCCCCGGGACAGAAACTGAAGCTTTCTTT. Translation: CASSPGTETEAFF.